The 30 T cell receptor beta chains listed next were all sequenced from one sample in a study of T-cell reconstitution after alpha-beta-depleted transplantation in children. TCRbeta library construction was performed incorporating unique molecular identifiers. TCRdb processed the PCR reads anew with MiXCR; each CDR3 protein has one entry. The sample consists of 640,000 or so distinct CDR3 sequences, around 17% of them appearing once. The sample consisted of PBMCs from the stem cell graft donor, taken from the stem cell graft. The receptor source for this set is a human donor who donated a stem cell graft to a child with acute myeloid leukemia.

Many counts were recorded for this clonotype. The gene calls are TRBV29-1 and TRBJ2-2, with 9 positions matching TRBD1. Germline V gene lookup returns CDR1 SQVTM and CDR2 ANQGSEA. CDR3 size: 12 residues. V lost 6 bases, J lost 7 bases, and 3 bases stayed unmatched. CDR3: CSVQGAVGELFF. The CDR3 DNA reads TGCAGCGTACAGGGGGCCGTCGGGGAGCTGTTTTTT.

This clonotype was recorded a few times. The chain links TRBV7-2 to TRBJ1-2, with D possibly matching TRBD1 (5 bases). In germline, CDR1 is SGHTA, CDR2 FQGNSA. Trimming removed 4 bases at V and 7 bases at J, with 16 bases between. The CDR3 contains 14 residues. CDR3 in amino acids: CASSSLSGAGGYTF. The CDR3 coding sequence is TGTGCCAGCAGCTCCCTGAGCGGGGCTGGTGGCTACACCTTC.

The CDR3 nucleotides are TGTGCCAGCAGCGAAGCCCAAAGGGGGGGTCGGAACACCGGGGAGCTGTTTTTT. Amino acid sequence: CASSEAQRGGRNTGELFF. The V and J genes are TRBV7-8 and TRBJ2-2, with D perhaps matching TRBD2 (7 bases). V lost 5 bases to trimming and J lost 1 base, with 20 bases between them. Looked up from germline, CDR1 is SGHVS and CDR2 is FQNEAQ. The length of the CDR3 is 18 residues.

The CDR3 DNA reads TGTGCCAGCAGCTTAGGGAAGGGTGTCGGGCTTCACGAGCAGTACGTC. The encoded protein is CASSLGKGVGLHEQYV. The chain couples TRBV11-2 to TRBJ2-7; D not resolved. V lost 1 base and J 5 bases, leaving 18 bases between the germline ends. Germline CDR1 and CDR2: SGHAT and FQNNGV. The CDR3 has 16 amino acids.

This clonotype occurred many times. The V gene is TRBV20-1, the J gene TRBJ2-3; tentatively, D is TRBD1 (5 bases). The CDR3 contains 14 residues. Trimming took 0 bases from V and 3 from J, leaving 10 bases between them. Germline V CDR1 and CDR2: DFQATT, SNEGSKA (reference sequence). Written as DNA, the CDR3 is TGCAGTGCTAGAGATCAGGGTGGAACAGATACGCAGTATTTT. Its protein product is CSARDQGGTDTQYF.

The chain carries TRBV7-8 and TRBJ2-7; D may be TRBD1 (6 bases). CDR1 and CDR2 from the germline V gene are SGHVS and FQNEAQ. CDR3 length: 14 residues. Trimming took off 5 bases at V and 2 bases at J, with 13 bases between the two ends. This CDR3 is CASSEVTGPYEQYV. CDR3 DNA: TGTGCCAGCAGCGAGGTGACAGGCCCCTACGAGCAGTACGTC.

This clonotype was observed at least ten times. CDR3 sequence: CSADTGGFSSNQPQHF. The CDR3 nucleotides read TGCAGTGCTGACACGGGCGGATTCAGTAGCAATCAGCCCCAGCATTTT. The chain employs TRBV20-1 and TRBJ1-5, with D unclear. CDR3 length: 16 residues. The germline V and J ends were trimmed by 5 bases and 0 bases, with 17 bases remaining between them. Germline lookup yields CDR1 DFQATT and CDR2 SNEGSKA (reference sequence).

This clonotype has a count of ten or more. This sequence joins TRBV10-3 and TRBJ2-7; TRBD1 aligns across 7 bases. V lost 10 bases and J lost 3; bases outside the gene matches: 6. Germline lookup yields CDR1 ENHRY and CDR2 SYGVKD. This CDR3 contains 12 residues. The CDR3 protein is CATSGTVYEQYF. In DNA form, the CDR3 reads TGTGCCACCTCCGGGACAGTCTACGAGCAGTACTTC.

The sample holds many counts of this clonotype. The chain carries TRBV5-1 and TRBJ2-1; tentative D call: TRBD2 (7 bases). Germline lookup yields CDR1 SGHRS and CDR2 YFSETQ. The length of the CDR3 is 15 residues. V dropped 0 bases and J dropped 7 bases, with 14 bases sitting between them. The DNA of the CDR3 is TGCGCCAGCAGCTTGGCAGGCGGGGGCCGGAATGAGCAGTTCTTC. Residues: CASSLAGGGRNEQFF.

This clonotype was detected ten times or more. The CDR3 region is CASSLVASHEQFF. CDR3 bases: TGTGCCAGCAGCTTAGTAGCAAGTCACGAGCAGTTCTTC. The J gene is TRBJ2-1, the V gene TRBV7-2; D is ambiguous. CDR3 length: 13 amino acids. Trimming stripped 1 base from V and 10 bases from J, with 11 bases between. Germline values: CDR1 SGHTA, CDR2 FQGNSA.

Worth noting for this clonotype: Given a much more abundant clone one base away, this may be a read error. The CDR3 DNA reads TGTGCCAGCAGCTTGGTTTCAGGGTTTGCGCAAGAGACCCAGTACTTC. Its translation: CASSLVSGFAQETQYF. The chain links TRBV5-6 to TRBJ2-5; D might be TRBD1 (5 bases). Germline V gives CDR1 SGHDT, CDR2 YYEEEE. With 0 bases removed from V and 2 bases from J, the gap between germline ends came to 14 bases. The CDR3 consists of 16 residues.

The V gene is TRBV7-9, the J gene TRBJ1-1, with a tentative D call TRBD1 (5 bases). V was clipped by 8 bases and J by 5 bases, with 15 bases between them. Germline lookup yields CDR1 SEHNR and CDR2 FQNEAQ (reference sequence). The CDR3 extends over 13 amino acids. In DNA, the CDR3 is TGTGCCAGCCAACAGGAGGGATGGACTGAAGCTTTCTTT. It is translated as CASQQEGWTEAFF.

The chain is built from TRBV20-1 and TRBJ2-3; possible D gene TRBD2, 6 bases. V lost 5 bases and J 2 bases, leaving 20 bases between the germline ends. The germline gives CDR1 DFQATT, CDR2 SNEGSKA (reference sequence). This CDR3 contains 16 residues. CDR3 region: CSAPLPPAGITDTQYF. Written as DNA, the CDR3 is TGCAGTGCTCCCCTTCCTCCGGCGGGGATCACAGATACGCAGTATTTT.

This clonotype was seen ten or more times. J is TRBJ2-5 and V is TRBV20-1, with D uncertain. V lost 2 bases and J lost 6, with 7 bases in between. Germline V gene data show CDR1 as DFQATT and CDR2 as SNEGSKA (reference sequence). CDR3 length: 11 residues. CDR3 sequence: CSARHGQTQYF. DNA of the CDR3: TGCAGTGCTAGACATGGGCAGACCCAGTACTTC.

There are many counts of this clonotype. The chain joins TRBV7-2 to TRBJ2-1, with 9 bases aligning to TRBD1. Losses at the gene ends were 4 bases for V and 8 bases for J; bases not matched to a gene: 9. Germline CDR1 is SGHTA and CDR2 is FQGNSA. The CDR3 covers 15 residues. The CDR3 reads CASSSPGQGRDEQFF. CDR3 DNA sequence: TGTGCCAGCAGCTCTCCGGGACAGGGAAGAGATGAGCAGTTCTTC.

This clonotype appeared a few times. This rearrangement joins TRBV20-1 to TRBJ2-7, with 11 bases lining up with TRBD2. CDR3 length: 16 amino acids. Per germline, CDR1 DFQATT and CDR2 SNEGSKA (reference sequence). V lost 3 bases to trimming and J lost 6 bases; unmatched junction nucleotides: 13. DNA for the CDR3: TGCAGTGCTAGTGATCCCCGCGGACTAGCGGGTTCCGAGCAGTACGTC. It encodes CSASDPRGLAGSEQYV.

This clonotype has just one count. The rearrangement uses TRBV7-2 and TRBJ2-3, with D possibly called TRBD1 or TRBD2 (5 bases each). This CDR3 contains 12 residues. In germline, CDR1 is SGHTA, CDR2 FQGNSA. V was trimmed by 2 bases and J by 10 bases, leaving 10 bases between them. The CDR3 reads CASSLLGTAQYF. DNA for the CDR3: TGTGCCAGCAGCTTACTCGGGACGGCGCAGTATTTT.

This sequence joins TRBV7-3 and TRBJ2-1, with a possible D match to TRBD2 (6 bases). This CDR3 contains 16 residues. CDR1 and CDR2 (germline): SGHTA, FQGTGA. Trimming stripped 1 base from V and 0 bases from J, with 10 bases between. In DNA form, the CDR3 reads TGTGCCAGCAGCTTAATGGGGACTGTCTCCTACAATGAGCAGTTCTTC. Translating it yields CASSLMGTVSYNEQFF.

This clonotype was seen ten or more times. V and J are TRBV20-1 and TRBJ2-7, with D uncertain. The V end was cut by 3 bases, the J end by 2 bases, with 8 bases between. CDR1 and CDR2 from the germline V gene are DFQATT and SNEGSKA (reference sequence). This CDR3 region has 12 residues. Written as DNA, the CDR3 is TGCAGTGCTAGTTCGAGAGCCTACGAGCAGTACTTC. Its translation is CSASSRAYEQYF.

This clonotype was counted ten times or more. V is TRBV5-1 and J is TRBJ2-3; D may be TRBD2 (6 bases). V lost 4 bases and J lost 4, with 16 bases in between. The CDR3 consists of 15 residues. Germline CDR1 is SGHRS and CDR2 is YFSETQ. The CDR3 loop reads CASSTGGNLADTQYF. In nucleotides, the CDR3 is TGCGCCAGCAGCACCGGGGGAAACTTGGCAGATACGCAGTATTTT.

The chain has TRBV9 and TRBJ2-7; D not resolved. The CDR3 loop spans 11 amino acids. Trimming removed 5 bases from V and 7 bases from J, with 10 bases in between. From germline, CDR1 is SGDLS and CDR2 YYNGEE. CDR3 protein: CASSNPGEQYF. The CDR3 nucleotides read TGTGCCAGCAGTAACCCTGGTGAGCAGTACTTC.

This clonotype was observed at least ten times. Because the CDR3's place on the DNA is in doubt, the DNA is left out and the CDR3 is given as listed by TCRdb. This chain links TRBV5-6 with TRBJ1-2; the listed D gene, TRBD1, was not tested against the DNA. CDR1 and CDR2 from the germline V gene are SGHDT and YYEEEE. The CDR3 adds up to 12 amino acids, both ends counted. CDR3 sequence: CASSFRGRGYTF.

This clonotype has at least ten counts. The gene calls are TRBV29-1 and TRBJ1-6, with D unclear. The germline V gene has CDR1 SQVTM and CDR2 ANQGSEA. V was pared by 5 bases and J by 5 bases, with 10 bases between. CDR3 length: 13 amino acids. This chain's CDR3 is CSVRKEHNSPLHF. CDR3 bases: TGCAGCGTTCGGAAGGAGCATAATTCACCCCTCCACTTT.

There are many counts of this clonotype. This sequence joins TRBV20-1 and TRBJ2-7, with TRBD2 identical over 9 bases. This CDR3 has 16 amino acids. V lost 2 bases, J lost 6 bases, and 14 bases stayed unmatched. Germline V gene lookup returns CDR1 DFQATT and CDR2 SNEGSKA (reference sequence). The DNA for the CDR3 is TGCAGTGCTAGACATGGGAAGACTAGCGGCCTACGCGAGCAGTACTTC. This encodes CSARHGKTSGLREQYF.

There are a few counts of this clonotype. The chain links TRBV7-2 to TRBJ1-3, with D uncertain. There are 13 residues in the CDR3. Germline CDR1 SGHTA, CDR2 FQGNSA. Trimming took 1 base from V and 7 from J, leaving 8 bases between them. The CDR3 loop is CASSLVPFNTIYF. CDR3 coding DNA: TGTGCCAGCAGCTTAGTACCGTTCAACACCATATATTTT.

This clonotype was picked up a small number of times. The chain carries TRBV25-1 and TRBJ1-4; D is possibly TRBD1 (6 bases). V dropped 5 bases and J dropped 0 bases, with 13 bases sitting between them. Germline CDR1 reads MGHDK; CDR2 reads SYGVNS. The CDR3 consists of 16 residues. CDR3 residues: CASSPVEGATNEKLFF. Written as DNA, the CDR3 is TGTGCCAGCAGTCCCGTGGAGGGGGCAACTAATGAAAAACTGTTTTTT. Complete variable domain (other parts from reference TRBV25-1 and TRBJ1-4): EADIYQTPRYLVIGTGKKITLECSQTMGHDKMYWYQQDPGMELHLIHYSYGVNSTEKGDLSSESTVSRIRTEHFPLTLESARPSHTSQYLCASSPVEGATNEKLFFGSGTQLSVL.

This clonotype was picked up many times. The genes are TRBV29-1 and TRBJ1-1; D gene unclear. The CDR3 consists of 10 residues. V lost 7 bases, J lost 6 bases, and 9 bases lay in between. Germline V CDR1 and CDR2: SQVTM, ANQGSEA. The CDR3 DNA reads TGCAGCGCCTCTCCCCCTGAAGCTTTCTTT. It yields the protein CSASPPEAFF. Using reference TRBV29-1 and TRBJ1-1 for the parts outside the CDR3, the full variable domain is SAVISQKPSRDICQRGTSLTIQCQVDSQVTMMFWYRQQPGQSLTLIATANQGSEATYESGFVIDKFPISRPNLTFSTLTVSNMSPEDSSIYLCSASPPEAFFGQGTRLTVV.

This clonotype has a count of ten or more. This chain uses TRBV4-3 with TRBJ2-2; D gene ambiguous. The CDR3 consists of 18 residues. Germline V gives CDR1 LGHNA, CDR2 YSLEER. The ends were cut back, 0 bases at V and 0 bases at J, with 14 bases in the middle. CDR3 residues: CASSQDGWSSANTGELFF. In nucleotides, the CDR3 is TGCGCCAGCAGCCAAGATGGGTGGTCCTCAGCGAACACCGGGGAGCTGTTTTTT.

The V call is TRBV20-1, the J call TRBJ1-5, with D unresolved. Germline V lookup: CDR1 DFQATT, CDR2 SNEGSKA (reference sequence). Deletions cut 6 bases from V and 3 bases from J, with 9 bases between. The CDR3 loop spans 12 amino acids. The CDR3 protein is CSAAQSNQPQHF. The CDR3 DNA follows: TGCAGTGCCGCACAGTCCAATCAGCCCCAGCATTTT.

This clonotype was recorded a few times. The gene calls are TRBV28 and TRBJ2-5; tentatively, D is TRBD2 (5 bases). The germline V gene encodes CDR1 MDHEN and CDR2 SYDVKM. V was pared by 5 bases and J by 4 bases, with 17 bases between. CDR3 size: 15 residues. The CDR3 DNA sequence: TGTGCCAGCAGTGCCGGGGAGAACCTCGCAGAGACCCAGTACTTC. This encodes CASSAGENLAETQYF.